This T cell receptor (beta chain) was documented in a study of cytotoxic CD8 clonotypes in ibrutinib-treated CLL. Clones were read by immunoSEQ multiplex PCR, and TCRdb kept only the in-frame ones, dropping some. This table has over 65,000 clones, about 85% appearing once. This CDR3 contains 16 residues. V gave up 3 bases and J gave up 5 bases, with 20 bases separating them. The germline gives CDR1 LNHDA, CDR2 SQIVND (reference sequence). This TCR derives from a human donor with chronic lymphocytic leukemia. This chain joins TRBV19 and TRBJ2-7; tentative D call: TRBD2 (6 bases). The sample consisted of PBMCs, taken after 12 months of ibrutinib treatment. The CDR3 here is CASSMLAGQGRDEQYF. CDR3 sequence (DNA): TGTGCCAGTAGTATGTTGGCGGGGCAGGGTCGCGACGAGCAGTACTTC.